The 27 T cell receptor beta chains below come from one sample, sequenced in a study of T cell responses to AZD1222 COVID-19 vaccine. Assay used: immunoSEQ multiplex PCR; TCRdb lists only in-frame clones, some missing. The sample carries about 100,000 clones, just over 90% recorded once. This sample comprised peripheral blood, obtained 28 days after the second AZD1222 dose. These receptors all stem from an adult who received the AZD1222 COVID-19 vaccine.

The chain links TRBV6-5 to TRBJ1-2, with 7 positions matching TRBD1. The CDR3 length is 15 residues. V lost 5 bases and J lost 8; bases outside the gene matches: 14. Germline assignment: CDR1 MNHEY and CDR2 SVGAGI. In DNA form, the CDR3 reads TGTGCCAGCAGTCCCCGAGGTCAGGGGGGGAGCGGCTACACCTTC. Residues: CASSPRGQGGSGYTF.

This clone was seen only once. The rearrangement uses TRBV19 and TRBJ2-3; D possibly uses TRBD1 or TRBD2 (6 bases each). V lost 7 bases and J lost 4, with 12 bases in between. The CDR3 has 13 amino acids. Germline V CDR1 and CDR2: LNHDA, SQIVND (reference sequence). The CDR3 loop reads CASTKGGADTQYF. For the CDR3, the DNA is TGTGCCAGTACGAAGGGGGGCGCAGATACGCAGTATTTT. Together with reference TRBV19 and TRBJ2-3, the CDR3 gives the full variable domain: DGGITQSPKYLFRKEGQNVTLSCEQNLNHDAMYWYRQDPGQGLRLIYYSQIVNDFQKGDIAEGYSVSREKKESFPLTVTSAQKNPTAFYLCASTKGGADTQYFGPGTRLTVL.

This clone was seen more than once but under ten times. The chain couples TRBV20-1 to TRBJ1-2, with D maybe TRBD1 (6 bases). Trimming left V 2 bases short and J 8 bases short, with 9 bases between. Germline lookup yields CDR1 DFQATT and CDR2 SNEGSKA (reference sequence). The CDR3 has 11 amino acids. The CDR3 region has the DNA TGCAGTGCTAGATCAGGGGAAGGCTACACCTTC. Encoded protein: CSARSGEGYTF.

This clone is a singleton in its sample. The chain recombines TRBV27 with TRBJ1-1; D is perhaps TRBD1 (6 bases). Per germline, CDR1 MNHEY and CDR2 SMNVEV (reference sequence). Trimming stripped 4 bases from V and 2 bases from J, with 8 bases between. This CDR3 is built from 13 residues. The chain's CDR3 is CASSYRVNTEAFF. CDR3 bases: TGTGCCAGCAGTTACAGGGTCAACACTGAAGCTTTCTTT.

The rearrangement joins TRBV9 to TRBJ2-5; 10 nucleotides match TRBD1. V lost 4 bases to trimming and J lost 4 bases; unmatched junction nucleotides: 4. The germline gives CDR1 SGDLS, CDR2 YYNGEE. The CDR3 loop spans 14 amino acids. The CDR3 DNA is TGTGCCAGCAGCAGACAGGGGGCGAGAGAGACCCAGTACTTC. As protein: CASSRQGARETQYF.

The chain couples TRBV24-1 to TRBJ1-1; no reliable D call. Looked up from germline, CDR1 is KGHDR and CDR2 is SFDVKD. CDR3 length equals 12 residues. The germline V and J ends were trimmed by 1 base and 7 bases, with 6 bases remaining between them. The CDR3, as DNA: TGTGCCACCAGTGATTTCCCGGGTGAAGCTTTCTTT. Residues: CATSDFPGEAFF.

V is TRBV11-2 and J is TRBJ2-5; D uncertain. The CDR3 covers 12 residues. The germline V gene has CDR1 SGHAT and CDR2 FQNNGV. V was shortened by 0 bases and J by 5 bases, with 4 bases between the two germline ends. CDR3 region: CASSLEMETQYF. The CDR3 nucleotides read TGTGCCAGCAGCTTAGAGATGGAGACCCAGTACTTC.

In its sample, this clone was seen once. CDR3 DNA sequence: TGTGCCAGCAGCCAAGGAATCAGGCTCAACGAGCAGTACTTC. Its translation: CASSQGIRLNEQYF. The V gene is TRBV13, the J gene TRBJ2-7; D gene ambiguous. The germline V and J ends were trimmed by 5 bases and 5 bases, with 16 bases remaining between them. This CDR3 has 14 amino acids. Germline CDR1 and CDR2: PRHDT and FYEKMQ (reference sequence).

The rearrangement links TRBV6-5 to TRBJ2-7, with a possible D match to TRBD1 (6 bases). The CDR3 runs 14 residues. The V and J ends lost 2 bases and 3 bases respectively, with 11 bases between them. CDR1 and CDR2 from the germline V gene are MNHEY and SVGAGI. As DNA, the CDR3 is TGTGCCAGCAGTTACACAGGGCTTGACTACGAGCAGTACTTC. Translated, it gives CASSYTGLDYEQYF.

This clone was seen once. The V call is TRBV7-3, the J call TRBJ2-1, with D uncertain. CDR1 SGHTA and CDR2 FQGTGA come from the germline V gene. CDR3 length: 14 amino acids. Trimming cost V 0 bases and J 4 bases, with 7 bases left between them. CDR3 protein: CASSLTGRYNEQFF. The CDR3 nucleotides read TGTGCCAGCAGCTTAACAGGCAGATACAATGAGCAGTTCTTC.

The chain combines TRBV5-1 with TRBJ2-3; the match to TRBD2 covers 11 bases. V shed 1 base, J shed 4 bases, and the junction held 8 bases outside the gene matches. This CDR3 comprises 17 residues. CDR1 and CDR2 (germline): SGHRS, YFSETQ. CDR3 sequence: CASSLQGSGRAADTQYF. CDR3 nucleotide sequence: TGCGCCAGCAGCTTGCAAGGTAGCGGGAGGGCGGCAGATACGCAGTATTTT.

The genes are TRBV30 and TRBJ2-3; possible D gene TRBD1, 6 bases. The CDR3 extends over 15 amino acids. V gave up 4 bases and J gave up 2 bases, with 16 bases separating them. CDR1 is GTSNPN and CDR2 is SVGIG in the germline V gene (reference sequence). DNA for the CDR3: TGTGCCTGGAACAGGGAGATAACGTTCACAGATACGCAGTATTTT. It translates to CAWNREITFTDTQYF.

V usage is TRBV7-2 and J usage is TRBJ2-7; the match to TRBD1 covers 9 bases. V gave up 5 bases and J gave up 7 bases; unmatched junction bases: 15. The CDR3 contains 16 residues. The germline V gene has CDR1 SGHTA and CDR2 FQGNSA. For the CDR3, the DNA is TGTGCCAGCAGCGGGACGGACAGGGGAGGATTCGGGGAGCAGTACTTC. This codes for CASSGTDRGGFGEQYF.

The chain uses TRBV10-1 and TRBJ2-3; possible D gene TRBD2, 6 bases. The CDR3 length is 13 residues. V was shortened by 9 bases and J by 4 bases, with 14 bases between the two germline ends. Germline CDR1 WNHNN, CDR2 SYGVQD (reference sequence). Here the CDR3 reads CASQKAGSDTQYF. The CDR3 region has the DNA TGCGCCAGTCAAAAGGCGGGGTCAGATACGCAGTATTTT.

The rearrangement joins TRBV19 to TRBJ1-5; D is unresolved. The V end lost 2 bases, the J end lost 0 bases, and 8 bases lay between the germline ends. Germline CDR1 is LNHDA and CDR2 is SQIVND (reference sequence). The CDR3 is made up of 15 amino acids. The CDR3, as DNA: TGTGCCAGTAGTATAACAGTTAATAGCAATCAGCCCCAGCATTTT. This codes for CASSITVNSNQPQHF.

V is TRBV9 and J is TRBJ2-1; possibly TRBD2 for D (6 bases). The CDR3 contains 14 residues. V lost 0 bases to trimming and J lost 7 bases, with 11 bases between them. CDR1 is SGDLS and CDR2 is YYNGEE in the germline V gene. The CDR3 spells CASSVAGAQNEQFF. The CDR3 nucleotides read TGTGCCAGCAGCGTAGCGGGAGCGCAAAATGAGCAGTTCTTC.

The genes are TRBV6-2 or TRBV6-3 and TRBJ2-2; D may be TRBD1 (6 bases). The V gene's germline CDR1 is MNHEY and CDR2 SVGEGT. V lost 5 bases and J lost 4, with 14 bases in between. This CDR3 contains 15 residues. In DNA form, the CDR3 reads TGTGCCAGCAGTAAGGGACACGCGCCCACCGGGGAGCTGTTTTTT. Amino acid sequence: CASSKGHAPTGELFF.

The rearrangement joins TRBV3-1 (or the pseudogene TRBV3-2) to TRBJ2-3, with 12 positions matching TRBD2. This CDR3 is built from 20 residues. V was clipped by 0 bases and J by 0 bases; unmatched bases: 10. CDR1 and CDR2 (germline): LGHDT, YNNKEL (reference sequence). Written as DNA, the CDR3 is TGTGCCAGCAGCCAAGATCGACTAGCGGGAGAAGGGGGAAGCACAGATACGCAGTATTTT. This encodes CASSQDRLAGEGGSTDTQYF.

This clone has a handful of counts. V and J are TRBV15 and TRBJ2-2; no firm D call. The length of the CDR3 is 14 residues. Trimming took off 3 bases at V and 2 bases at J, with 7 bases between the two ends. CDR1 and CDR2 (germline): LNHNV, YYDKDF (reference sequence). Here the CDR3 reads CATSSDSNTGELFF. CDR3 sequence (DNA): TGTGCCACCAGCAGCGATTCTAACACCGGGGAGCTGTTTTTT.

The J gene is TRBJ2-4, the V gene TRBV29-1; either TRBD1 or TRBD2 may fit D (5 bases each). Germline CDR1 SQVTM, CDR2 ANQGSEA. The germline V and J ends were trimmed by 2 bases and 2 bases, with 25 bases remaining between them. The CDR3 spans 19 residues. CDR3 protein: CSVELLSLRGPSPKNIQYF. CDR3 coding DNA: TGCAGCGTTGAACTCTTATCCCTCCGGGGCCCATCTCCCAAAAACATTCAGTACTTC.

The V call is TRBV4-2, the J call TRBJ1-3, with D perhaps TRBD1 (6 bases). Germline loops: CDR1 LGHNA, CDR2 YNFKEQ. V dropped 0 bases and J dropped 2 bases, with 11 bases sitting between them. CDR3 size: 16 residues. The CDR3 coding sequence is TGTGCCAGCAGCCAAGAATCCGGGGGCACTGGAAACACCATATATTTT. It translates to CASSQESGGTGNTIYF.

V is TRBV3-1 (or the pseudogene TRBV3-2) and J is TRBJ2-4; TRBD2 matches 11 bases. Unmatched junction bases numbered 5, after V lost 4 bases and J lost 6 bases. Germline V CDR1 and CDR2: LGHDT, YNNKEL (reference sequence). The CDR3 sequence is 15 residues long. CDR3 DNA: TGTGCCAGCAGCCTGACTAGCGGGATGGGAAACATTCAGTACTTC. Translated, it gives CASSLTSGMGNIQYF.

The chain employs TRBV24-1 and TRBJ1-5; possible D gene TRBD1, 5 bases. Per the germline V gene, CDR1 is KGHDR and CDR2 is SFDVKD. The CDR3 runs to 16 residues. V dropped 0 bases and J dropped 0 bases, with 8 bases sitting between them. The CDR3 DNA reads as TGTGCCACCAGTGATTTGCCGACAGATAGCAATCAGCCCCAGCATTTT. It translates to CATSDLPTDSNQPQHF.

This chain joins TRBV19 and TRBJ2-1; 11 nucleotides align to TRBD2. J lost 6 bases, V lost 1 base, and 11 bases had no gene match. In germline, CDR1 is LNHDA, CDR2 SQIVND (reference sequence). The CDR3 is 18 amino acids. Here the CDR3 reads CASSIGSSGGNIFNEQFF. Here the CDR3 DNA reads TGTGCCAGTAGTATAGGATCTAGCGGGGGGAATATATTCAATGAGCAGTTCTTC.

Worth noting for this clone: A read error may produce the germline difference seen at one junction end. This chain connects TRBV11-2 to TRBJ1-2; the D is unclear. The CDR3 has 11 amino acids. Germline CDR1 is SGHAT and CDR2 is FQNNGV. The chain's CDR3 is CASSLGVASGF. The CDR3 DNA sequence: TGTGCCAGCAGCTTAGGGGTCGCGTCAGGCTTC.

The J gene is TRBJ1-3, the V gene TRBV9, with D maybe TRBD1 (6 bases). Trimming took 7 bases from V and 2 from J, leaving 16 bases between them. Germline values: CDR1 SGDLS, CDR2 YYNGEE. The CDR3 has 15 amino acids. CDR3 nucleotide sequence: TGTGCCAGCGCGTCTGGGGGGCCGACTGGAAACACCATATATTTT. Protein sequence: CASASGGPTGNTIYF.

This clone occurred once. The V and J genes are TRBV27 and TRBJ1-5; no clear D. Germline-derived CDR1 and CDR2 are MNHEY and SMNVEV (reference sequence). Trimming took 9 bases from V and 4 from J, leaving 4 bases between them. This CDR3 region has 10 residues. CDR3 region: CARKNQPQHF. Here the CDR3 DNA reads TGTGCCAGGAAAAATCAGCCCCAGCATTTT.